This T cell receptor beta chain was found in a study of blood T cell repertoires in COVID-19. Some clones are missing from TCRdb's copy, which holds only in-frame ones; the method was immunoSEQ multiplex PCR. The sample has 200,000 to 300,000 clones; 70% to 90% are singletons. Germline assignment: CDR1 MGHRA and CDR2 YSYEKL. Trimming left V 1 base short and J 7 bases short, with 9 bases between. The CDR3 contains 13 residues. The specimen was peripheral blood. The chain recombines TRBV4-1 with TRBJ2-3, with TRBD1 as a possible D gene (6 bases). The sequence derives from an older woman with COVID-19, enrolled during active disease. The CDR3 DNA sequence: TGCGCCAGCAGCCAAGTTGGGACATATACGCAGTATTTT. The encoded protein is CASSQVGTYTQYF.